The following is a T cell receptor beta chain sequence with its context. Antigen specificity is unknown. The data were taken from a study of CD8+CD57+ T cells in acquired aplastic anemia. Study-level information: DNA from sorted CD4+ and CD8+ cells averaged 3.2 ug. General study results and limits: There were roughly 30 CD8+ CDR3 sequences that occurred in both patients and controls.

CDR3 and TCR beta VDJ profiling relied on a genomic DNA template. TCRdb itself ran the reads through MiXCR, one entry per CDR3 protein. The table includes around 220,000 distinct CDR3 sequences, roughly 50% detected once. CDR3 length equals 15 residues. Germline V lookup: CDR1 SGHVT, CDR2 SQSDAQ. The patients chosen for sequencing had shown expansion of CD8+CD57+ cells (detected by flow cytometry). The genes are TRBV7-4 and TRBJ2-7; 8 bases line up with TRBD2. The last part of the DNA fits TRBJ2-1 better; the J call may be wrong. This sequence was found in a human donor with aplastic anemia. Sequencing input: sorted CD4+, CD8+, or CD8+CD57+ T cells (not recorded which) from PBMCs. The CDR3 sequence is CASSFSQREYNEQFF. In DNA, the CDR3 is TGTGCCAGCAGCTTCTCCCAGCGGGAGTACAATGAGCAGTTCTTC.